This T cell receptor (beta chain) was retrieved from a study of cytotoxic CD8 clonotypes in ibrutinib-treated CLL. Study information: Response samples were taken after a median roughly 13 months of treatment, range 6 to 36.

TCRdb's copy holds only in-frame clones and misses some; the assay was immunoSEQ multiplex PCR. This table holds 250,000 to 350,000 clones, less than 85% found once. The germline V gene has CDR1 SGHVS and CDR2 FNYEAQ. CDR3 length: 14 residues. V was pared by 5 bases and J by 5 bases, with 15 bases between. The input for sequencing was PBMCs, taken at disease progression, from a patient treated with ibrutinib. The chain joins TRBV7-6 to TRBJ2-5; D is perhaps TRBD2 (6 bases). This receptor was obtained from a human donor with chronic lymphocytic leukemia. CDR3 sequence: CASSPILRGETQYF. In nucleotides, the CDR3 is TGTGCCAGCAGCCCAATTCTACGGGGGGAGACCCAGTACTTC.